The TCR beta chain described here comes from a study of T cell responses to AZD1222 COVID-19 vaccine. At the level of the study: Investigators merged groups given second doses at roughly 4 or roughly 12 weeks. General observations from the study: Clonal diversity was possibly underestimated, and white British individuals and females predominated among donors. Two AZD1222 administrations were followed by greater Spike-specific TCR breadth and depth.

Sequenced by immunoSEQ multiplex PCR; TCRdb stores in-frame clones only, minus some. The repertoire consists of about 120,000 clones, with over 75% occurring once and the leading ten covering more than 3%. On this clone itself: Its antigen is undetermined. Mismatch with germline at one junction end may stem from a read error.

The CDR3 runs 12 residues. Germline V gene lookup returns CDR1 MNHEY and CDR2 SVGAGI. The genes are TRBV6-5 and TRBJ1-5, with D unresolved. Sequencing used peripheral blood, obtained on day 0 of AZD1222 vaccination. The TCR comes from an adult in good health. CDR3 DNA: TGTGCCAGCAGTGACTCCTTGGAGCCCCAGCATTTT. Amino acid sequence: CASSDSLEPQHF.